The present TCR beta chain was sequenced within a study of identical twins. TCRdb passed the 5' RACE reads through MiXCR, listing each CDR3 protein once. Here the sample spans roughly 350,000 distinct CDR3 sequences, 8.5% to 10% being singletons. Germline CDR1 reads SNHLY; CDR2 reads FYNNEI. This CDR3 has 15 residues. Trimming stripped 2 bases from V and 4 bases from J, with 14 bases between. This clonotype was seen more than once but under ten times. Specimen: naive T cells sorted from blood. The V gene is TRBV2, the J gene TRBJ1-1; D is uncertain. The TCR comes from a woman between 45 and 65 years old in good health. CDR3 DNA sequence: TGTGCCAGCAGTGAATTTTCCCCTGGAGGCACTGAAGCTTTCTTT. It specifies CASSEFSPGGTEAFF.